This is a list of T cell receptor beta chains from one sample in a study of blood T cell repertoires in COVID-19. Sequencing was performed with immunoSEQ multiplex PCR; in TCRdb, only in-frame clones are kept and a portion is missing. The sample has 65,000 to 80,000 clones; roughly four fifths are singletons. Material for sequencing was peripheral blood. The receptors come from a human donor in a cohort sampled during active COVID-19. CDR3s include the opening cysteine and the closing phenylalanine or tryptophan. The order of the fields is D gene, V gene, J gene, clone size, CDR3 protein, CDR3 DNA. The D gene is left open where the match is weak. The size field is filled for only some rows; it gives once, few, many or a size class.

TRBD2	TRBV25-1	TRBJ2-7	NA	CASSEGLAGDYEQYF	TGTGCCAGCAGTGAAGGACTAGCGGGGGACTACGAGCAGTACTTC
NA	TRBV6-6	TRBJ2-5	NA	CASSYSVGQETQYF	TGTGCCAGCAGTTACTCGGTCGGTCAAGAGACCCAGTACTTC
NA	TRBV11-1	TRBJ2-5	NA	CASSLGNSGIQETQYF	TGTGCCAGCAGCTTAGGAAATAGCGGAATTCAAGAGACCCAGTACTTC
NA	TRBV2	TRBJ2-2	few	CASSPDPSRAGELFF	TGTGCCAGCAGCCCCGATCCTTCAAGAGCCGGGGAGCTGTTTTTT
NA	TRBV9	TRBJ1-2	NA	CASSVALGGGLDGYTF	TGTGCCAGCAGCGTAGCCCTTGGGGGCGGTTTAGATGGCTACACCTTC
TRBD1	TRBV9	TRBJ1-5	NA	CASSAGQGINQPQHF	TGTGCCAGCAGCGCGGGACAGGGTATCAATCAGCCCCAGCATTTT
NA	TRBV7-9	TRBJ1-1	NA	CASTIDRTAEAFF	TGTGCCAGCACGATAGATCGGACAGCTGAAGCTTTCTTT
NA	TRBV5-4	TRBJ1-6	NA	CASSSAGGSPLHF	TGTGCCAGCAGCTCCGCAGGAGGATCACCCCTCCACTTT
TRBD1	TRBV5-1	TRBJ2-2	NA	CASSVLGQGVNTGELFF	TGCGCCAGCAGCGTCCTAGGTCAGGGGGTGAACACCGGGGAGCTGTTTTTT
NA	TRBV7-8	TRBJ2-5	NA	CASTLPVVQETQYF	TGTGCCAGCACCTTACCGGTGGTTCAAGAGACCCAGTACTTC
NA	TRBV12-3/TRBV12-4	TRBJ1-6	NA	CAKRTDYNSPLHF	TGTGCCAAGAGGACAGACTATAATTCACCCCTCCACTTT
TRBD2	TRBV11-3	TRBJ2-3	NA	CASSLGVSGGVSDTQYF	TGTGCCAGCAGCTTAGGAGTCTCCGGGGGGGTGTCAGATACGCAGTATTTT
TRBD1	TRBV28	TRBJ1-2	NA	CASSLRGQHNYGYTF	TGTGCCAGCAGTTTACGGGGACAGCATAACTATGGCTACACCTTC
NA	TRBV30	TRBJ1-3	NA	CAWTKEAGGNTIYF	TGTGCCTGGACAAAGGAGGCGGGAGGAAACACCATATATTTT
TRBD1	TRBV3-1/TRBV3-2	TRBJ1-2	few	CASSQEQGIGYTF	TGTGCCAGCAGCCAAGAACAGGGGATAGGCTACACCTTC
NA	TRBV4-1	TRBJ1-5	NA	CASSQDPQQPQHF	TGCGCCAGCAGCCAAGATCCGCAGCAGCCCCAGCATTTT
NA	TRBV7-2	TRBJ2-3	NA	CASSFVVLGTGNTDTQYF	TGTGCCAGCAGCTTCGTCGTCCTAGGAACAGGAAACACAGATACGCAGTATTTT
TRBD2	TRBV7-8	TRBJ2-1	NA	CASSPSGLAGRSSYNEQFF	TGTGCCAGCAGCCCCTCAGGGCTAGCGGGGAGGTCCTCCTACAATGAGCAGTTCTTC
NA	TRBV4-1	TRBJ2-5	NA	CASSPPGVRETQYF	TGCGCCAGCAGCCCCCCCGGGGTGAGAGAGACCCAGTACTTC
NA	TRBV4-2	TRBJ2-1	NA	CASSQGGGGARNNEQFF	TGTGCCAGCAGCCAAGGGGGAGGGGGGGCGAGGAACAATGAGCAGTTCTTC
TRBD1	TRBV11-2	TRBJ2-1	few	CASSPDRAGNNEQFF	TGTGCCAGCAGCCCGGACAGGGCGGGGAACAATGAGCAGTTCTTC
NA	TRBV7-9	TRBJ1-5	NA	CASSSTGVQPQHF	TGTGCCAGCAGCTCCACGGGAGTTCAGCCCCAGCATTTT
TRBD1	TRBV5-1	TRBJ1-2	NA	CASSGGGTGSVGYTF	TGCGCCAGCTCCGGGGGCGGGACAGGGTCCGTTGGCTACACCTTC
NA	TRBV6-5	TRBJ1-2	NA	CASSTNPPDGYTF	TGTGCCAGCAGTACAAATCCACCAGATGGCTACACCTTC
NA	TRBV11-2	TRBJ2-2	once	CASGGLELFF	TGTGCCAGCGGGGGCCTGGAGCTGTTTTTT
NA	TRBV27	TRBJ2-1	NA	CASSPGYNEQFF	TGTGCCAGCAGTCCAGGGTACAATGAGCAGTTCTTC
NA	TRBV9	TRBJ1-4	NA	CASSPGLTATNEKLFF	TGTGCCAGCAGCCCGGGACTTACCGCAACTAATGAAAAACTGTTTTTT
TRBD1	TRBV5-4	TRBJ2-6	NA	CASSLFPGGFGANVLTF	TGTGCCAGCAGCTTGTTCCCAGGGGGCTTTGGGGCCAACGTCCTGACTTTC
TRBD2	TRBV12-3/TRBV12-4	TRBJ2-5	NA	CASRGGQETQYF	TGTGCCAGCCGGGGGGGGCAAGAGACCCAGTACTTC
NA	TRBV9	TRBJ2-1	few	CASSVAADLSYNEQFF	TGTGCCAGCAGCGTAGCGGCGGATCTCTCCTACAATGAGCAGTTCTTC
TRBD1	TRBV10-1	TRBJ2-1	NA	CASSRDRGYNEQFF	TGCGCCAGCAGCCGGGACAGGGGTTACAATGAGCAGTTCTTC
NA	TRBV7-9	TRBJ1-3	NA	CASSLGQPASGNTIYF	TGTGCCAGCAGCTTAGGACAGCCAGCCTCTGGAAACACCATATATTTT
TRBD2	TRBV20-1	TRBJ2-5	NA	CSASPLAGVQETQYF	TGCAGTGCTAGTCCTTTAGCGGGGGTACAAGAGACCCAGTACTTC
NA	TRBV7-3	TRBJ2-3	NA	CASSSIATSTDTQYF	TGTGCCAGCAGCTCAATCGCGACTAGCACAGATACGCAGTATTTT
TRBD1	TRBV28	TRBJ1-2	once	CASSLYGTGRYGYTF	TGTGCCAGCAGTTTGTACGGGACAGGTCGCTATGGCTACACCTTC
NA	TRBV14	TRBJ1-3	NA	CASSQLTGHSGNTIYF	TGTGCCAGCAGCCAACTGACAGGCCACTCTGGAAACACCATATATTTT
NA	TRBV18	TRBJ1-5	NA	CASSPQGKGQPQHF	TGTGCCAGCTCACCACAGGGGAAAGGTCAGCCCCAGCATTTT
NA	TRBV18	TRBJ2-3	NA	CASSPGGADTQYF	TGTGCCAGCTCGCCTGGCGGGGCAGATACGCAGTATTTT
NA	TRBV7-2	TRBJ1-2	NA	CASSLEVQVSSYGYTF	TGTGCCAGCAGCTTAGAAGTTCAGGTCTCCTCATATGGCTACACCTTC
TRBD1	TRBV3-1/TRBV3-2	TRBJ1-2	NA	CASSHYRDRGYGYTF	TGTGCCAGCAGCCACTACCGGGACAGGGGCTATGGCTACACCTTC
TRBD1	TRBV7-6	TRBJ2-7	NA	CASSSLSRTGDHEQYF	TGTGCCAGCAGCTCGCTGAGCCGGACAGGGGACCACGAGCAGTACTTC
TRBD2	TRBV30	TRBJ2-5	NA	CAWSIGTSGQETQYF	TGTGCCTGGAGTATTGGGACTAGCGGCCAAGAGACCCAGTACTTC
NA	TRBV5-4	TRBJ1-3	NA	CASTQDGDSSGNTIYF	TGTGCCAGCACCCAGGACGGGGATAGCTCTGGAAACACCATATATTTT
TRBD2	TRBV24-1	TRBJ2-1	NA	CATSDPGGGSGNEQFF	TGTGCCACCAGTGACCCGGGGGGGGGCTCCGGCAATGAGCAGTTCTTC
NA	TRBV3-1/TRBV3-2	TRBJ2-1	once	CASSQESQLDEQFF	TGTGCCAGCAGCCAAGAGTCGCAGTTGGATGAGCAGTTCTTC
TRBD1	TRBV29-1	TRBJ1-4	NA	CSAGGQGHGVRKLFF	TGCAGCGCGGGGGGACAGGGCCACGGGGTACGGAAACTGTTTTTT
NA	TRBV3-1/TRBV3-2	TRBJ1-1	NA	CASSPHLNTEAFF	TGTGCCAGCAGCCCCCACTTGAACACTGAAGCTTTCTTT